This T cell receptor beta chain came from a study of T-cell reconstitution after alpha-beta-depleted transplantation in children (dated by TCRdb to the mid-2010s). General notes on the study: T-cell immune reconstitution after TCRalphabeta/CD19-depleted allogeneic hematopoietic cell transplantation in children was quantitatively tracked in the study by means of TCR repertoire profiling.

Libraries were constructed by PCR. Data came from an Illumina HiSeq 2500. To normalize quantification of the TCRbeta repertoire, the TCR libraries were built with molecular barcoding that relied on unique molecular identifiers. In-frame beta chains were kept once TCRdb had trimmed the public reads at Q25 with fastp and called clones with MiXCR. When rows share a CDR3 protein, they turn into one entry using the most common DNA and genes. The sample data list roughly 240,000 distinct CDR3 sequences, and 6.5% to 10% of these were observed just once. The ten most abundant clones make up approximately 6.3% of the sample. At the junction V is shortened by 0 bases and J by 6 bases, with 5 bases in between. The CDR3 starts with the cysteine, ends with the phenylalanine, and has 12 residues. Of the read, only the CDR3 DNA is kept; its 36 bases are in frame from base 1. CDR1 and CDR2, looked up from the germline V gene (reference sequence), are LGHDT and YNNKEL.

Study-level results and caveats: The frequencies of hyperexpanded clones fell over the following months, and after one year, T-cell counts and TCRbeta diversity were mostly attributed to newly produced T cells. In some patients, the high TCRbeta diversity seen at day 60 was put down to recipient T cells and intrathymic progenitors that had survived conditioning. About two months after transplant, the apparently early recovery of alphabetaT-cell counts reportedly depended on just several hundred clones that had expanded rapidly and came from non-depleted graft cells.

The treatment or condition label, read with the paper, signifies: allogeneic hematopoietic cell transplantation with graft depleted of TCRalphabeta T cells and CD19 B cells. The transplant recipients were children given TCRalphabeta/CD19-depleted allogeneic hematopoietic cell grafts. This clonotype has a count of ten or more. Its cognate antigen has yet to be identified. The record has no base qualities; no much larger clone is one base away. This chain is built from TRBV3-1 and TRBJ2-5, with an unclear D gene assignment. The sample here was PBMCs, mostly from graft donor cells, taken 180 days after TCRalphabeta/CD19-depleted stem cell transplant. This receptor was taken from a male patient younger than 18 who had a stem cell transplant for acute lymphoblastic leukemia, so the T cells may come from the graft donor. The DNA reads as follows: TGTGCCAGCAGCCAAGATAGGCAGACCCAGTACTTC. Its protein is CASSQDRQTQYF.